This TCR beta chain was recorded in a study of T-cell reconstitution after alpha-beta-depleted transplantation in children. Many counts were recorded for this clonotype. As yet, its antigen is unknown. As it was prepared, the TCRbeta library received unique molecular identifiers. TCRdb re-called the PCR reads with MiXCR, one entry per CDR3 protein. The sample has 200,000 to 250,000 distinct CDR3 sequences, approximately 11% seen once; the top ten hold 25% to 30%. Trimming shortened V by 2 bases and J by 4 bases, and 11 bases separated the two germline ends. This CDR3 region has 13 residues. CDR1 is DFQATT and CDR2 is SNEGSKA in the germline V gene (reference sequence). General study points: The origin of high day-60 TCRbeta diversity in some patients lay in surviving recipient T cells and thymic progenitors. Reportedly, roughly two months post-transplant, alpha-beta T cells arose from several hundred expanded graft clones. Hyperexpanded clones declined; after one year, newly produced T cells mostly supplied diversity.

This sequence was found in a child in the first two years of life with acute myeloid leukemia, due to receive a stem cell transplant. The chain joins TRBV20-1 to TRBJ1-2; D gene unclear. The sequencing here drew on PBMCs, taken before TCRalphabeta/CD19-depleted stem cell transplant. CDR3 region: CSARISPSYGYTF. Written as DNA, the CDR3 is TGCAGTGCTAGAATCAGCCCGAGCTATGGCTACACCTTC.